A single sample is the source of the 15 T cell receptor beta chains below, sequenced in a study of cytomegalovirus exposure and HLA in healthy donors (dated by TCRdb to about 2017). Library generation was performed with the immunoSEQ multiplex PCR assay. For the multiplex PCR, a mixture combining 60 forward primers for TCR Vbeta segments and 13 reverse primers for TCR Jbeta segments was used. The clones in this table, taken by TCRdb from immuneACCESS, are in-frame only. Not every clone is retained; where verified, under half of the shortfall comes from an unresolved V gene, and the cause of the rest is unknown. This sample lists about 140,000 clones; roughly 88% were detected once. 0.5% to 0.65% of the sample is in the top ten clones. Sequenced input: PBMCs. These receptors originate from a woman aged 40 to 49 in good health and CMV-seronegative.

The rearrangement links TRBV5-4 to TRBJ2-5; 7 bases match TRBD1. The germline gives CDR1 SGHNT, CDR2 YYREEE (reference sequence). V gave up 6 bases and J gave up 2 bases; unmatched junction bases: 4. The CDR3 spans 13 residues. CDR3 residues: CASNRQGQETQYF. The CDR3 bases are TGTGCCAGCAACCGACAGGGACAAGAGACCCAGTACTTC. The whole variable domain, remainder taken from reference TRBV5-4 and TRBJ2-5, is ETGVTQSPTHLIKTRGQQVTLRCSSQSGHNTVSWYQQALGQGPQFIFQYYREEENGRGNFPPRFSGLQFPNYSSELNVNALELDDSALYLCASNRQGQETQYFGPGTRLLVL.

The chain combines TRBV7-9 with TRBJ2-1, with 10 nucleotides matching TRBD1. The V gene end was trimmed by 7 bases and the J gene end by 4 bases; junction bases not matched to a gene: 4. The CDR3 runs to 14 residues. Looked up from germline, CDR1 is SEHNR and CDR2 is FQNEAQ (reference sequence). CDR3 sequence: CASKTGGLYNEQFF. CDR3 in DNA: TGTGCCAGCAAGACAGGGGGCCTTTACAATGAGCAGTTCTTC.

DNA for the CDR3: TGTGCCAGCAGCTTAGAGGGGGGTTATAGCAATCAGCCCCAGCATTTT. Translating it yields CASSLEGGYSNQPQHF. This chain uses TRBV11-2 with TRBJ1-5, with D perhaps matching TRBD1 (5 bases). The CDR3 runs 16 residues. Germline lookup yields CDR1 SGHAT and CDR2 FQNNGV. V lost 0 bases and J lost 0, with 9 bases in between.

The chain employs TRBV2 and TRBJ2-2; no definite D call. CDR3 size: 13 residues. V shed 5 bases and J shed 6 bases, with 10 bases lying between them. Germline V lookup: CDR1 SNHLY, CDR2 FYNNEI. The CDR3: CASSYLSAGELFF. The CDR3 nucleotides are TGTGCCAGCAGTTATCTCTCGGCCGGGGAGCTGTTTTTT.

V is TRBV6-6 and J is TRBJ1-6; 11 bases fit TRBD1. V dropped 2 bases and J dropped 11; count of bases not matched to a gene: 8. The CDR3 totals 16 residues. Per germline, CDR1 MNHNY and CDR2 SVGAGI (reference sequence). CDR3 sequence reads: CASSYHPGQGDPPLHF. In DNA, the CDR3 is TGTGCCAGCAGTTACCATCCGGGACAGGGGGATCCACCCCTCCACTTT.

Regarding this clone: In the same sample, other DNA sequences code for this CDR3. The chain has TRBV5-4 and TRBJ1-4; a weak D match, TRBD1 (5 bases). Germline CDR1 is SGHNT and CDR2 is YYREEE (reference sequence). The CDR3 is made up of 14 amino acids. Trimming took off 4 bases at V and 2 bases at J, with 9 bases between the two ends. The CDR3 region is CASSLAGTNEKLFF. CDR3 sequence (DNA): TGTGCCAGCAGCCTGGCAGGGACTAATGAAAAACTGTTTTTT.

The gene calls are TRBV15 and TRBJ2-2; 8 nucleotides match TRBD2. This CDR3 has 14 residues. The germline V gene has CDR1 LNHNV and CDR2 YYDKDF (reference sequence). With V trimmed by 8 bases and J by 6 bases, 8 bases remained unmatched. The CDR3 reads CATAELAVSGELFF. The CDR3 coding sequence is TGTGCCACCGCGGAACTAGCGGTATCCGGGGAGCTGTTTTTT.

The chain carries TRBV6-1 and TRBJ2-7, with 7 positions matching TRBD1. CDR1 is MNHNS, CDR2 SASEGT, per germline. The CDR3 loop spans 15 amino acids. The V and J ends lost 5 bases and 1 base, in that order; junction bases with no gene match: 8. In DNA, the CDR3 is TGTGCCAGCAGTCCCCCCGGGACAGATTCCTACGAGCAGTACTTC. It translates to CASSPPGTDSYEQYF.

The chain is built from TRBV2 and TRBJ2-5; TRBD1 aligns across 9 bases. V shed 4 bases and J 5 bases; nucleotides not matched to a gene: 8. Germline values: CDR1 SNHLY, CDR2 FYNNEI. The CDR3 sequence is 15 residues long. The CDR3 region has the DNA TGTGCCAGCAGTGCGTGGACAGGGGCGCGGGAGACCCAGTACTTC. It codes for CASSAWTGARETQYF.

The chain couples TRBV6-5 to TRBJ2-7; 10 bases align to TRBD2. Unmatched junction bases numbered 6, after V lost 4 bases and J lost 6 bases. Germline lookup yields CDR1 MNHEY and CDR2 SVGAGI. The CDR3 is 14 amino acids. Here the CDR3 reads CASSLTSGSGEQYF. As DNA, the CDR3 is TGTGCCAGCAGTTTGACTAGCGGGTCAGGCGAGCAGTACTTC.

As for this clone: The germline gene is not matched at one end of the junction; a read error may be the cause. CDR3 loop: CSSSRRGWEGEKLFF. In nucleotides, the CDR3 is TGTTCCAGCAGCCGTAGGGGGTGGGAGGGTGAAAAACTGTTTTTT. The chain joins TRBV7-3 to TRBJ1-4; TRBD1 is a possible D gene (6 bases). Germline values: CDR1 SGHTA, CDR2 FQGTGA. The CDR3 has 15 amino acids. Full variable domain (rest looked up from reference TRBV7-3 and TRBJ1-4): GAGVSQTPSNKVTEKGKYVELRCDPISGHTALYWYRQSLGQGPEFLIYFQGTGAADDSGLPNDRFFAVRPEGSVSTLKIQRTERGDSAVYLCSSSRRGWEGEKLFFGSGTQLSVL.

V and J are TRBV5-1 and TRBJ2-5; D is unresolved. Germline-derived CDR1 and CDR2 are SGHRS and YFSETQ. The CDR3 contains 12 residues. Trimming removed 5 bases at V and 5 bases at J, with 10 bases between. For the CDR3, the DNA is TGCGCCAGCAGTCTCCTCGGGGAGACCCAGTACTTC. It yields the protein CASSLLGETQYF. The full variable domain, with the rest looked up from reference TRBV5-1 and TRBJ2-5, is KAGVTQTPRYLIKTRGQQVTLSCSPISGHRSVSWYQQTPGQGLQFLFEYFSETQRNKGNFPGRFSGRQFSNSRSEMNVSTLELGDSALYLCASSLLGETQYFGPGTRLLVL.

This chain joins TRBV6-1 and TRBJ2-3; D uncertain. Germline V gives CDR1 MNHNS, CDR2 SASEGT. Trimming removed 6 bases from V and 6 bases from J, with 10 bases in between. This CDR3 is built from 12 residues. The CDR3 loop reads CASSPTQDTQYF. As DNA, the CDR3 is TGTGCCAGCAGCCCCACCCAGGATACGCAGTATTTT.

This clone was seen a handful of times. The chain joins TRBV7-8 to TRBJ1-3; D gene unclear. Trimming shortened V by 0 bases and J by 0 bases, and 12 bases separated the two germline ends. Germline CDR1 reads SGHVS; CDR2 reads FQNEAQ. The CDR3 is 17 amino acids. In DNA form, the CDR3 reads TGTGCCAGCAGCTTAGCGGTCACAGCTTACTCTGGAAACACCATATATTTT. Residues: CASSLAVTAYSGNTIYF.

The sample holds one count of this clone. The CDR3 DNA sequence: TGTGCCAGCAGCTTAGTATCCCCGAACACCGGGGAGCTGTTTTTT. This translates into CASSLVSPNTGELFF. The chain combines TRBV7-8 with TRBJ2-2; D gene uncertain. V lost 1 base and J 0 bases, leaving 6 bases between the germline ends. CDR1 is SGHVS and CDR2 is FQNEAQ in the germline V gene. There are 15 residues in the CDR3.